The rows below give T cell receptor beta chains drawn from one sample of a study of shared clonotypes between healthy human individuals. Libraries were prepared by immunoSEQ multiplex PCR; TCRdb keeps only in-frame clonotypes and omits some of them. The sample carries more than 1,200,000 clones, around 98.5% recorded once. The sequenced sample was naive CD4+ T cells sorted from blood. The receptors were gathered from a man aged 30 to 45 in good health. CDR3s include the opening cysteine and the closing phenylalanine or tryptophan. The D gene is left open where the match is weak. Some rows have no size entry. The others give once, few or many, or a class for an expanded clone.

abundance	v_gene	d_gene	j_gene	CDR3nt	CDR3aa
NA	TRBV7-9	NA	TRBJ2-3	TGTGCCAGCAGCTCGGGTCCCGGGAGACTGGGGACAGATACGCAGTATTTT	CASSSGPGRLGTDTQYF
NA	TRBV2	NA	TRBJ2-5	TGTGCCAGCAGTGAAGTTCGGACTGACAGGGAGACCCAGTACTTC	CASSEVRTDRETQYF
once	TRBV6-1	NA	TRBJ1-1	TGTGCCAGCAGCCGTCACCTGAACACTGAAGCTTTCTTT	CASSRHLNTEAFF
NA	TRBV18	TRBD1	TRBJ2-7	TGTGCCAGCTCCCCCTCGGACAGGGACTACGAGCAGTACTTC	CASSPSDRDYEQYF
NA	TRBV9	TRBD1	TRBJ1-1	TGTGCCAGCAGCGTAGCTGGACAGGCTAACACTGAAGCTTTCTTT	CASSVAGQANTEAFF
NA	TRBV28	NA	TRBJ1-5	TGTGCCAGCAGTTCCCCGGGATGGAATCAGCCCCAGCATTTT	CASSSPGWNQPQHF
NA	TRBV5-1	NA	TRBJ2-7	TGCGCCAGCAGCTCCTCCGACAGCGCATACGAGCAGTACTTC	CASSSSDSAYEQYF
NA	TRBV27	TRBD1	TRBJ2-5	TGTGCCAGCAGTTTCATAGGACAGGGCTTACAAGAGACCCAGTACTTC	CASSFIGQGLQETQYF
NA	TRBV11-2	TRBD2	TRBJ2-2	TGTGCCAGCAGCTTAGATCCCTCTAGCGGAGAGAACACCGGGGAGCTGTTTTTT	CASSLDPSSGENTGELFF
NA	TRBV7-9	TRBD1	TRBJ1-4	TGTGCCAGCAGCTTGGGAAGACAGGGTAGGGAAAAACTGTTTTTT	CASSLGRQGREKLFF
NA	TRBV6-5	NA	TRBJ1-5	TGTGCCAGCAGTTTCTCCACCGGGACACAAAATCAGCCCCAGCATTTT	CASSFSTGTQNQPQHF
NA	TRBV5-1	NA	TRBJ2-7	TGCGCCAGCAGCTTGGGGCAGGGCGGGGAGCAGTACTTC	CASSLGQGGEQYF
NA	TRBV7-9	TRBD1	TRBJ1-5	TGTGCCAGCAGCCGGACAGGGTCTCAGCCCCAGCATTTT	CASSRTGSQPQHF
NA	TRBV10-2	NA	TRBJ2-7	TGCGCCAGCGAACAGGGTTCTCACGAGCAGTACTTC	CASEQGSHEQYF
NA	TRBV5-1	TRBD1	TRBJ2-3	TGCGCCAGCACGCGGACGGGGACAGGTGGGGATACAGATACGCAGTATTTT	CASTRTGTGGDTDTQYF
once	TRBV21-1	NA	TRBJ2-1	TGTGCCAGCAGCAAAGGGAGGTCGAGGGACACGAGCTACAATGAGCAGTTCTTC	CASSKGRSRDTSYNEQFF
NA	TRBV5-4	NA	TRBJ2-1	TGTGCCAGCAGCTTGCCGACGGGGGTCTACAATGAGCAGTTCTTC	CASSLPTGVYNEQFF
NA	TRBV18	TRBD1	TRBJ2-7	TGTGCCAGCTCACCAGCGGAGACAGGGGCCTTCTTCTCCTACGAGCAGTACTTC	CASSPAETGAFFSYEQYF
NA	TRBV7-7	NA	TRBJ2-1	TGTGCTAGCAGCTTGGACATCTCCCCATACAATGAGCAGTTCTTC	CASSLDISPYNEQFF
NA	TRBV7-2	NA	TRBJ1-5	TGTGCCAGCAGCTTTTCTTCAGCAGATCAGCCCCAGCATTTT	CASSFSSADQPQHF
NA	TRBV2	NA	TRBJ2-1	TGTGCCAGCAGCTCGGCAATTCGTGAGCAGTTCTTC	CASSSAIREQFF
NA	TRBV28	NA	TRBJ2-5	TGTGCCAGCAGTTTACAGCAAGAGACCCAGTACTTC	CASSLQQETQYF
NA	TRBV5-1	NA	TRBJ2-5	TGCGCCAGCAGCTTGAGCGGCTGGGGAGAGACCCAGTACTTC	CASSLSGWGETQYF
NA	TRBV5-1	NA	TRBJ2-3	TGCGCCAGCAGCTTTAGCGGTTACACAGATACGCAGTATTTT	CASSFSGYTDTQYF
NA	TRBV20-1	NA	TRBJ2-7	TGCAGTGCTGGGGACCGGCAGTACTTC	CSAGDRQYF
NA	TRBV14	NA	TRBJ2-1	TGTGCCAGCACCGTTGGAACACACAATGAGCAGTTCTTC	CASTVGTHNEQFF
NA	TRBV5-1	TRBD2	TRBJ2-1	TGCGCCAGCACTGGAGGGCTAGCGGGAACGGCTGAGCAGTTCTTC	CASTGGLAGTAEQFF
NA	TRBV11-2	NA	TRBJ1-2	TGTGCCAGCAGCTTAGATCTGGGAGCAGGGCGCTATGGCTACACCTTC	CASSLDLGAGRYGYTF
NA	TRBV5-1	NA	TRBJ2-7	TGCGCCAGCAGCTTGGTCCCGGTGAGCTCCTACGAGCAGTACTTC	CASSLVPVSSYEQYF